This T cell receptor (beta chain) derives from a study of blood T cells in healthy people across ages. General study findings and limits: Nothing was known about donor CMV status, and this possibly confounded expanded clonotype changes.

V dropped 0 bases and J dropped 5 bases, with 11 bases sitting between them. Germline V gene data show CDR1 as SGHRS and CDR2 as YFSETQ. This CDR3 has 14 residues. It was with a sample-barcoded 5' primer and a J-beta primer mix that a second PCR of roughly 6 to 12 cycles was run. A template-switch adaptor that had 12 random nucleotides put a tag on each cDNA molecule. TCRdb recomputed calls from the 5' RACE reads with MiXCR, one row per CDR3 protein. The table records about 1.4 million distinct CDR3 sequences, roughly 60% of them present only once. Peripheral blood samples of 9 to 10 milliliters were drawn from each donor. Samples had at least 6 million PBMCs isolated from them. Notes on this clonotype: Its antigen is unidentified.

What was sequenced was blood. This receptor was obtained from a man younger than 35 in good health. V is TRBV5-1 and J is TRBJ1-2; D call uncertain. Written as DNA, the CDR3 is TGCGCCAGCAGCTTGGACAGAAACAATTATGGCTACACCTTC. This translates into CASSLDRNNYGYTF. Variable domain in full (rest from reference TRBV5-1 and TRBJ1-2): KAGVTQTPRYLIKTRGQQVTLSCSPISGHRSVSWYQQTPGQGLQFLFEYFSETQRNKGNFPGRFSGRQFSNSRSEMNVSTLELGDSALYLCASSLDRNNYGYTFGSGTRLTVV.